This T cell receptor (beta chain) was obtained from a study of cytomegalovirus exposure and HLA in healthy donors. As for the study in general: Samples from HLA-typed donors yielded about 80 million unique TCRs in an early data release.

With 5 bases clipped from V and 6 bases from J, the junction kept 2 bases outside the gene matches. The germline V gene has CDR1 GTSNPN and CDR2 SVGIG (reference sequence). CDR3 length: 11 residues. This clone was seen more than once but under ten times. PCR used 60 Vbeta primers and 13 Jbeta primers. The data were produced by immunoSEQ multiplex PCR, yet TCRdb's version contains in-frame clones alone and is incomplete. The table has 95,000 to 150,000 clones, 78% seen once. The sample was PBMCs. This TCR derives from a young man in good health and CMV-seropositive. The J gene is TRBJ2-7, the V gene TRBV30; 9 positions agree with TRBD2. The CDR3 coding sequence is TGTGCCTGGGGACTAGCGCGCGAGCAGTACTTC. Translated, it gives CAWGLAREQYF.